This is a list of T cell receptor beta chains from one sample in a study of blood T cell repertoires in COVID-19. The table came from immunoSEQ multiplex PCR; TCRdb's copy has only in-frame clones and leaves some out. Altogether approximately 130,000 clones are present, more than 70% being singletons, with the ten largest covering about 1.5%. The specimen was peripheral blood. These receptors were collected from a human donor in a cohort sampled during active COVID-19. Both conserved end residues are part of each CDR3. D genes are given only for firm matches. Where a row states a size, it is once, few, many or the class of an expanded clone; other rows omit it.

abundance,d_gene,j_gene,v_gene,CDR3aa,CDR3nt
-,-,TRBJ1-1,TRBV7-9,CASSPREGTEAFF,TGTGCCAGCAGCCCCAGGGAGGGCACTGAAGCTTTCTTT
-,-,TRBJ2-5,TRBV5-1,CASSLGSLSGETQYF,TGCGCCAGCAGCTTGGGCAGCCTGTCAGGAGAGACCCAGTACTTC
-,-,TRBJ1-4,TRBV7-8,CASSLGRWEKLFF,TGTGCCAGCAGCTTAGGGAGGTGGGAAAAACTGTTTTTT
-,TRBD2,TRBJ2-1,TRBV6-4,CASKPTSGDSHEQFF,TGTGCCAGTAAACCGACTAGCGGGGACTCCCATGAGCAGTTCTTC
-,-,TRBJ1-2,TRBV6-1,CASSEFRTWGYTF,TGTGCCAGCAGTGAATTTCGGACTTGGGGCTACACCTTC
-,-,TRBJ1-4,TRBV7-2,CASSLDGNEKLFF,TGTGCCAGCAGCTTAGACGGGAATGAAAAACTGTTTTTT
-,TRBD2,TRBJ2-5,TRBV5-1,CASSLQRGSGETQYF,TGCGCCAGCAGCTTACAGCGGGGGAGTGGGGAGACCCAGTACTTC
few,TRBD2,TRBJ2-1,TRBV19,CASSIAQLAGANEQFF,TGTGCCAGTAGTATTGCCCAACTAGCGGGGGCCAATGAGCAGTTCTTC
-,-,TRBJ2-1,TRBV5-1,CASSLLGGSYNEQFF,TGCGCCAGCAGCTTGTTAGGGGGCTCCTACAATGAGCAGTTCTTC
-,-,TRBJ1-2,TRBV5-1,CASSLWQVSNYGYTF,TGCGCCAGCAGCTTGTGGCAGGTCTCTAACTATGGCTACACCTTC
-,TRBD1,TRBJ2-5,TRBV7-2,CASSQNRGRETQYF,TGTGCCAGCAGCCAAAACAGGGGGCGAGAGACCCAGTACTTC
-,TRBD2,TRBJ2-7,TRBV5-1,CASSPGLAGLAYEQYF,TGCGCCAGCAGCCCCGGACTAGCGGGGCTGGCCTACGAGCAGTACTTC
-,-,TRBJ2-3,TRBV28,CASSLLGRGLSTDTQYF,TGTGCCAGCAGTCTCCTCGGCCGGGGTCTTAGCACAGATACGCAGTATTTT
-,-,TRBJ2-5,TRBV19,CASSIEAQETQYF,TGTGCCAGTAGTATAGAGGCCCAAGAGACCCAGTACTTC
few,-,TRBJ1-6,TRBV5-4,CASSLQGNNSPLHF,TGTGCCAGCAGCTTGCAGGGGAATAATTCACCCCTCCACTTT
-,TRBD1,TRBJ2-3,TRBV24-1,CATSDRDRGTDTQYF,TGTGCCACCAGTGATCGGGACAGGGGCACAGATACGCAGTATTTT